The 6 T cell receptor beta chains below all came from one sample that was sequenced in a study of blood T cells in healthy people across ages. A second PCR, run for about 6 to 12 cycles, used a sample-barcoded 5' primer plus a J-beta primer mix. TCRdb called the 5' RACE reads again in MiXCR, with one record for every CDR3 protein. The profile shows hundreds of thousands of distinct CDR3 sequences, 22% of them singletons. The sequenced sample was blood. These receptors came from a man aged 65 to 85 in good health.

The CDR3 DNA is TGCAGTGCTAGAATTGCACAGGGGATCGGTGGCTACACCTTC. This sequence encodes CSARIAQGIGGYTF. The chain is built from TRBV20-1 and TRBJ1-2; TRBD1 agrees at 7 bases. The ends lost 2 bases at V and 7 bases at J; junction bases unmatched: 10. Germline values: CDR1 DFQATT, CDR2 SNEGSKA (reference sequence). The CDR3 covers 14 residues.

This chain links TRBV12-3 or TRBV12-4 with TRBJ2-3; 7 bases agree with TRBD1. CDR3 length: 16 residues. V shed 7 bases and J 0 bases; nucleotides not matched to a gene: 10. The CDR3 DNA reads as TGTGCCAGCATCTTATCGGACAGGCGAAGCACAGATACGCAGTATTTT. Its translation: CASILSDRRSTDTQYF.

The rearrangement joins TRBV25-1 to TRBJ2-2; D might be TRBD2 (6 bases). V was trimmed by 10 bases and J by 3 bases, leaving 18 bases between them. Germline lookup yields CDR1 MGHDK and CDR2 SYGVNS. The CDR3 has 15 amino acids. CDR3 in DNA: TGTGCCACTTATAATGGAGGGTCGGACACCGGGGAGCTGTTTTTT. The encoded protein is CATYNGGSDTGELFF. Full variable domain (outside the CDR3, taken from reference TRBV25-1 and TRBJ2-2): EADIYQTPRYLVIGTGKKITLECSQTMGHDKMYWYQQDPGMELHLIHYSYGVNSTEKGDLSSESTVSRIRTEHFPLTLESARPSHTSQYLCATYNGGSDTGELFFGEGSRLTVL.

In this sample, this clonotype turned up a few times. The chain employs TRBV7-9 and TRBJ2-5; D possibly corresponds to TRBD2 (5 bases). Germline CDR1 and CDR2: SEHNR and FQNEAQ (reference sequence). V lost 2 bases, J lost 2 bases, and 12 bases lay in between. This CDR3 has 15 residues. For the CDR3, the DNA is TGTGCCAGCAGCTTAAGCGTAGGCGGGCAAGAGACCCAGTACTTC. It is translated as CASSLSVGGQETQYF.

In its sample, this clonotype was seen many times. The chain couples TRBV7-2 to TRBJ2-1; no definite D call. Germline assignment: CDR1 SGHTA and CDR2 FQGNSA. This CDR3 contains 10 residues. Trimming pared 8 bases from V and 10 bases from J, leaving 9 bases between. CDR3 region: CASALLEQFF. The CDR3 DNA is TGTGCCAGCGCCCTACTCGAGCAGTTCTTC.

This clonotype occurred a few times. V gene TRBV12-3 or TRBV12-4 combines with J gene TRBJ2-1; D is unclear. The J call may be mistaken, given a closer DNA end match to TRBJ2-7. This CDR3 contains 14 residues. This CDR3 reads CASSFRPPLYEQYF. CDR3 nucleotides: TGTGCCAGCAGTTTTAGGCCACCCCTCTACGAGCAGTACTTC.